The following is a TCR beta chain sequence with its context. Its specificity is not known. Germline V gives CDR1 LNHDA, CDR2 SQIVND (reference sequence). Trimming removed 1 base from V and 4 bases from J, with 11 bases in between. CDR3 length: 15 residues. This sample stems from a study of T cells in localized non-small cell lung cancer. Study-level findings and limits: Out of the top 100 tumor clones, a median approximately 57 were seen in adjacent lung. Of the tissues analyzed, uninvolved adjacent lung showed maximal T cell clonality, greater than tumor.

Clones were read by immunoSEQ multiplex PCR, and TCRdb kept only the in-frame ones, dropping some. Here the sample spans 1,500 to 2,000 clones, 30% to 35% being singletons. The chain is built from TRBV19 and TRBJ1-5; the D is unclear. The sequences come from lung tumor tissue, collected before any cancer treatment. This TCR was sampled from a female donor of 60 years or more with stage I squamous cell lung carcinoma. The CDR3 loop is CASSIAPQRNQPQHF. The CDR3 DNA is TGTGCCAGTAGTATAGCCCCCCAGAGGAATCAGCCCCAGCATTTT.